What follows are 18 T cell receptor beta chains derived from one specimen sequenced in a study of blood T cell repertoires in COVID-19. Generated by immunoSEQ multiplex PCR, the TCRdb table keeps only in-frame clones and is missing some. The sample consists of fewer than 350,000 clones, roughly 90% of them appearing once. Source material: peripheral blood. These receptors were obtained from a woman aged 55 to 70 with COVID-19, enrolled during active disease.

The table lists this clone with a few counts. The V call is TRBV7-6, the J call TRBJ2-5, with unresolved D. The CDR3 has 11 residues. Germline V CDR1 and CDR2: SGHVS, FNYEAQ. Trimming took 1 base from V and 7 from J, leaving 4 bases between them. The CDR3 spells CASSLGVTQYF. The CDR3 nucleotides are TGTGCCAGCAGCTTAGGAGTGACCCAGTACTTC. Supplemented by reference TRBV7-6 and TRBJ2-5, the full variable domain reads GAGVSQSPRYKVTKRGQDVALRCDPISGHVSLYWYRQALGQGPEFLTYFNYEAQQDKSGLPNDRFSAERPEGSISTLTIQRTEQRDSAMYRCASSLGVTQYFGPGTRLLVL.

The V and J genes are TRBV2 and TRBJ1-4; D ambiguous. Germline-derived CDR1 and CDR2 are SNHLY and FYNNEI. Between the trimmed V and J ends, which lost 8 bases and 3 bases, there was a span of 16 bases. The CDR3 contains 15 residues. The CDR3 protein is CASLQEGAPNEKLFF. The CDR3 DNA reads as TGTGCCAGCCTTCAGGAGGGAGCGCCTAATGAAAAACTGTTTTTT.

Here the CDR3 DNA reads TGTGCCAGCAGCTCCGGTTACAGAATCTACACTGAAGCTTTCTTT. Protein: CASSSGYRIYTEAFF. The rearrangement links TRBV11-1 to TRBJ1-1; D gene ambiguous. V was trimmed by 4 bases and J by 3 bases, leaving 15 bases between them. Germline CDR1 and CDR2: SGHAT and FQDESV (reference sequence). The CDR3 is 15 residues long.

CDR3 loop: CASSLTGTVQETQYF. CDR3 DNA sequence: TGTGCCAGCAGCTTAACCGGGACTGTCCAAGAGACCCAGTACTTC. The J gene is TRBJ2-5, the V gene TRBV7-6; D might be TRBD2 (6 bases). Trimming shortened V by 2 bases and J by 1 base, and 11 bases separated the two germline ends. This CDR3 region has 15 residues. CDR1 is SGHVS and CDR2 is FNYEAQ in the germline V gene.

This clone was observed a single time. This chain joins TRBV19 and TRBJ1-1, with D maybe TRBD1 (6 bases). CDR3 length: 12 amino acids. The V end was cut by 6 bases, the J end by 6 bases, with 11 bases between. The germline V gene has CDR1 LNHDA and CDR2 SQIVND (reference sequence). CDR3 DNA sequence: TGTGCCAGTAGGTACAGGGCCGCTGAAGCTTTCTTT. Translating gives CASRYRAAEAFF.

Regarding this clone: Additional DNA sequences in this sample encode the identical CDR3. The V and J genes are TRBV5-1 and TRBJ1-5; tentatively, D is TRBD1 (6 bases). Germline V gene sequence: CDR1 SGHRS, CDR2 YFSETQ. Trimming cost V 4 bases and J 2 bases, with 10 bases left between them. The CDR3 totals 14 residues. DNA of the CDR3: TGCGCCAGCAGCCGGTCAGGGGGCAATCAGCCCCAGCATTTT. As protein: CASSRSGGNQPQHF.

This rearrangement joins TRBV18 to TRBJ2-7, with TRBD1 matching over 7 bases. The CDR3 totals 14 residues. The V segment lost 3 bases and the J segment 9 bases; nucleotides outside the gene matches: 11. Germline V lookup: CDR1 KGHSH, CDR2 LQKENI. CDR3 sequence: CASSPPGQLQGQYF. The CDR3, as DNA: TGTGCCAGCTCACCCCCGGGACAGCTTCAAGGGCAGTACTTC.

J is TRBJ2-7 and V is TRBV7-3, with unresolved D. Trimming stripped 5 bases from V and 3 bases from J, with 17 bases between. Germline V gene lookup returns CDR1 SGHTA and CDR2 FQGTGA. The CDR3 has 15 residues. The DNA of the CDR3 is TGTGCCAGCAGCCCAACCGGCGGCCGGTTCTACGAGCAGTACTTC. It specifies CASSPTGGRFYEQYF. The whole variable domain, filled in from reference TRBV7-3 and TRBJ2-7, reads GAGVSQTPSNKVTEKGKYVELRCDPISGHTALYWYRQSLGQGPEFLIYFQGTGAADDSGLPNDRFFAVRPEGSVSTLKIQRTERGDSAVYLCASSPTGGRFYEQYFGPGTRLTVT.

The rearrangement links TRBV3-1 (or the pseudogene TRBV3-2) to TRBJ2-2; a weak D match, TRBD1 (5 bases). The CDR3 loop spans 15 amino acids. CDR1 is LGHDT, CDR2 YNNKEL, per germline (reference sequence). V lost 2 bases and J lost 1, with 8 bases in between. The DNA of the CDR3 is TGTGCCAGCAGCCAACCAGGGCTGAACACCGGGGAGCTGTTTTTT. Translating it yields CASSQPGLNTGELFF.

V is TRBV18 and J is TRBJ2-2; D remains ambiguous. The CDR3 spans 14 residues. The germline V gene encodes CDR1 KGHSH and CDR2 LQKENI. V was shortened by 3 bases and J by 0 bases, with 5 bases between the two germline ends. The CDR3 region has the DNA TGTGCCAGCTCACCCGGTTCGAACACCGGGGAGCTGTTTTTT. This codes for CASSPGSNTGELFF.

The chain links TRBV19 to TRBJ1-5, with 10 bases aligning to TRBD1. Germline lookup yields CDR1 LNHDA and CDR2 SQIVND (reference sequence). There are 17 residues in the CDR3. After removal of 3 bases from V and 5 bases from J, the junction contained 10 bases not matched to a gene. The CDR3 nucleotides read TGTGCCAGTAGTATCGGGGGGGGACAGGGGAATTATCAGCCCCAGCATTTT. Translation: CASSIGGGQGNYQPQHF. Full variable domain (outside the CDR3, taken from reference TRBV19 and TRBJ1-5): DGGITQSPKYLFRKEGQNVTLSCEQNLNHDAMYWYRQDPGQGLRLIYYSQIVNDFQKGDIAEGYSVSREKKESFPLTVTSAQKNPTAFYLCASSIGGGQGNYQPQHFGDGTRLSIL.

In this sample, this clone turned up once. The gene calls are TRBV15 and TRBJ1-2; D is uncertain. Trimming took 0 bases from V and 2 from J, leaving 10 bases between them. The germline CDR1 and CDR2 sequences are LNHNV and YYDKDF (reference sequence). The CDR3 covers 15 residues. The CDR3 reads CATSREAGANYGYTF. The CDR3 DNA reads TGTGCCACCAGCAGAGAGGCGGGAGCCAACTATGGCTACACCTTC.

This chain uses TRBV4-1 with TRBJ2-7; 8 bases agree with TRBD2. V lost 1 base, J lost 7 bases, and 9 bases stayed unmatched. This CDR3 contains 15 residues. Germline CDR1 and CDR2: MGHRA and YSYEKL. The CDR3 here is CASSQAGRGVKEQYF. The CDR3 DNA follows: TGCGCCAGCAGCCAAGCCGGGCGGGGGGTCAAGGAGCAGTACTTC.

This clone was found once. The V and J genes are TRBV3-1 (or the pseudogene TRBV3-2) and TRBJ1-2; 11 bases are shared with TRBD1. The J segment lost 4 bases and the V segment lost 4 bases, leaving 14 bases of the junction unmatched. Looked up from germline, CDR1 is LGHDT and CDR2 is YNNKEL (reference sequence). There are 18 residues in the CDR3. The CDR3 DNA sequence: TGTGCCAGCAGCCGGGGCTCCGGGACAGGGGGTTTCGGCTATGGCTACACCTTC. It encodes CASSRGSGTGGFGYGYTF.

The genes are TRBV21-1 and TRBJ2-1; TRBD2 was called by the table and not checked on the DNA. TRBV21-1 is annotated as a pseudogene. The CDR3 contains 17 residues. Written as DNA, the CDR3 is TGTGCCAGCAGCAAAGTTCCGGGTGAGAGCTCCTACAATGAGCAGTTCTTC. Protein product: CASSKVPGESSYNEQFF.

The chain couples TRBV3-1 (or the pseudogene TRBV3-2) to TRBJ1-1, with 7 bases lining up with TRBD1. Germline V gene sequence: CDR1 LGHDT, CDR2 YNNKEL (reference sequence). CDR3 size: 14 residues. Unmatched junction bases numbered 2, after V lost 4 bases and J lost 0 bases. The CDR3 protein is CASSRQGMNTEAFF. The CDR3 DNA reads TGTGCCAGCAGCCGACAGGGCATGAACACTGAAGCTTTCTTT.

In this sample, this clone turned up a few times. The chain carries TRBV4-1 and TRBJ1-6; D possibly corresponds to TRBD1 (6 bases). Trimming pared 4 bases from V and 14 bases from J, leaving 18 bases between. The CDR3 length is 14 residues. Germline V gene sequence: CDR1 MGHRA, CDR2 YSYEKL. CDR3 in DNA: TGCGCCAGCAGCCTGGACAGCGCGCTCGGGGCCCTCCACTTT. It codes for CASSLDSALGALHF.

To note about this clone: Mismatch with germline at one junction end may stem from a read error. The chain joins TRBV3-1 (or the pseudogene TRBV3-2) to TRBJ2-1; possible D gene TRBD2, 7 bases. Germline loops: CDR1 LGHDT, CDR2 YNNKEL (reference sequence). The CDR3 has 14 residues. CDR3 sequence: CASSQATGGNGQFF. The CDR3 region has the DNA TGTGCCAGCAGCCAAGCGACGGGGGGCAATGGGCAGTTCTTC.